This T cell receptor beta chain was obtained from a study of T cells expressing NK-cell markers. Study details: Sorted CD3+CD56+NKG2C+, CD3+CD56+NKG2C- and CD3+CD56-NKG2C+ T cells supplied TCR beta repertoires. Most of the eight sequenced donors were classified as HCMV-seropositive, and one was classified as seronegative.

Findings and limits, study-wide: Among a few donors, these clonotypes also ranked first in the CD3+CD56-NKG2C+ fraction.

Comments on this clonotype: The target antigen is unknown.

The germline CDR1 and CDR2 sequences are SGHRS and YFSETQ. This CDR3 is 15 amino acids long. What made the TCR beta cDNA was 5'RACE template switching with UMIs. TCRdb reanalyzed the 5' RACE reads and collapses them to one entry per CDR3 protein, without DNA. The table for this sample gives about 550,000 distinct CDR3 sequences. The J gene is TRBJ2-1, the V gene TRBV5-1. Sequencing was done on a sample of blood T cells: a sorted CD56 or NKG2C T cell subset, CD4+ or CD8+ T cells, or bulk PBMC T cells (not recorded which). The clonotype originates from a man aged 18-30 years in good health. CDR3 sequence: CASSLALPSYNEQFF.